What follows are 26 T cell receptor beta chains derived from one specimen sequenced in a study of T cells in Graves' hyperthyroidism and ophthalmopathy. The TCR beta CDR3 regions underwent amplification using RNA transcripts as the source. HTBI primers drove first-round RT-PCR of the TCR CDR3. TCRdb ran MiXCR on the multiplex PCR reads and lists one entry per CDR3 protein. The sample lists some 510,000 distinct CDR3 sequences, about half occurring once. Sequences were obtained from peripheral blood or thyroid tissue (not recorded which). Receptors originate from a woman in her late teens or twenties with Graves' hyperthyroidism.

The J gene is TRBJ1-4, the V gene TRBV12-3 or TRBV12-4, with D hard to call. The CDR3 extends over 10 amino acids. V was shortened by 10 bases and J by 8 bases, with 8 bases between the two germline ends. Here the CDR3 reads CATGEEKLFF. CDR3 sequence (DNA): TGTGCCACCGGGGAGGAAAAACTGTTTTTT.

V gene TRBV2 combines with J gene TRBJ1-5, with a possible D match to TRBD1 (5 bases). Germline loops: CDR1 SNHLY, CDR2 FYNNEI. This CDR3 spans 12 amino acids. Trimming stripped 5 bases from V and 11 bases from J, with 13 bases between. This chain's CDR3 is CASSPGGETQHF. The CDR3 coding sequence is TGTGCCAGCAGTCCCGGGGGGGAGACCCAGCATTTT.

This chain connects TRBV5-1 to TRBJ1-1; 11 bases are shared with TRBD1. Germline CDR1 reads SGHRS; CDR2 reads YFSETQ. This CDR3 is built from 16 residues. V shed 3 bases and J 4 bases; nucleotides not matched to a gene: 8. The CDR3 reads CASSSGQGVKTTEAFF. CDR3 DNA: TGCGCCAGCAGCTCGGGACAGGGGGTGAAGACCACTGAAGCTTTCTTT. The complete variable domain, with remaining parts taken from reference TRBV5-1 and TRBJ1-1, reads KAGVTQTPRYLIKTRGQQVTLSCSPISGHRSVSWYQQTPGQGLQFLFEYFSETQRNKGNFPGRFSGRQFSNSRSEMNVSTLELGDSALYLCASSSGQGVKTTEAFFGQGTRLTVV.

The sample holds many counts of this clonotype. The chain uses TRBV7-9 and TRBJ2-7; 11 bases map to TRBD2. CDR1 is SEHNR, CDR2 FQNEAQ, per germline (reference sequence). This CDR3 comprises 14 residues. After removal of 8 bases from V and 3 bases from J, the junction contained 6 bases not matched to a gene. The CDR3 DNA is TGTGCCAGCGTTGCCGGGACTAGCGGCTACGAGCAGTACTTC. Translating it yields CASVAGTSGYEQYF. Looking up the rest from reference TRBV7-9 and TRBJ2-7 gives the full variable domain: DTGVSQNPRHKITKRGQNVTFRCDPISEHNRLYWYRQTLGQGPEFLTYFQNEAQLEKSRLLSDRFSAERPKGSFSTLEIQRTEQGDSAMYLCASVAGTSGYEQYFGPGTRLTVT.

The chain joins TRBV20-1 to TRBJ2-7; TRBD2 agrees at 8 bases. This CDR3 region has 15 residues. The V and J ends lost 0 bases and 6 bases, in that order; junction bases with no gene match: 10. CDR1 and CDR2 (germline): DFQATT, SNEGSKA (reference sequence). CDR3 DNA: TGCAGTGCTAGAGATCCAGCGGGAGCTCGGCCCGAGCAGTACTTC. This encodes CSARDPAGARPEQYF.

The rearrangement links TRBV29-1 to TRBJ1-2, with 9 bases fitting TRBD1. V dropped 8 bases and J dropped 4; count of bases not matched to a gene: 14. The CDR3 totals 15 residues. Germline CDR1 and CDR2: SQVTM and ANQGSEA. The DNA for the CDR3 is TGCAGCAATACCGGGACAGGGCTTCCTCTCTATGGCTACACCTTC. As protein: CSNTGTGLPLYGYTF.

This clonotype was counted only a few times. The V call is TRBV20-1, the J call TRBJ2-7; D gene ambiguous. The CDR3 spans 13 residues. The V end lost 0 bases, the J end lost 2 bases, and 8 bases lay between the germline ends. Looked up from germline, CDR1 is DFQATT and CDR2 is SNEGSKA (reference sequence). CDR3 nucleotides: TGCAGTGCTAGAGAAGGGCCCACCTACGAGCAGTACTTC. Its translation is CSAREGPTYEQYF.

This clonotype came up once. The chain carries TRBV6-1 and TRBJ1-2; weak D call: TRBD1 (5 bases). This CDR3 comprises 14 residues. Between the trimmed V and J ends, which lost 4 bases and 3 bases, there was a span of 12 bases. Per germline, CDR1 MNHNS and CDR2 SASEGT. The CDR3 here is CASSGLGGDYGYTF. DNA of the CDR3: TGTGCCAGCAGTGGGCTCGGGGGAGACTATGGCTACACCTTC.

The chain joins TRBV7-2 to TRBJ2-7; 7 nucleotides align to TRBD2. Germline V lookup: CDR1 SGHTA, CDR2 FQGNSA. CDR3 length: 17 amino acids. V was pared by 1 base and J by 2 bases, with 11 bases of the junction left unmatched. The CDR3 DNA sequence: TGTGCCAGCAGCTTAGATCAGGAAGCGGGATGGGCCTACGAGCAGTACTTC. Amino acid sequence: CASSLDQEAGWAYEQYF.

This clonotype was picked up a small number of times. V is TRBV7-9 and J is TRBJ2-6, with D maybe TRBD2 (6 bases). The CDR3 has 18 amino acids. Germline assignment: CDR1 SEHNR and CDR2 FQNEAQ (reference sequence). Between the trimmed V and J ends, which lost 1 base and 0 bases, there was a span of 13 bases. CDR3 amino acids: CASSLEASAHSGANVLTF. CDR3 nucleotide sequence: TGTGCCAGCAGCTTAGAGGCTAGCGCGCACTCTGGGGCCAACGTCCTGACTTTC.

Many counts were recorded for this clonotype. This chain uses TRBV7-2 with TRBJ1-6; D uncertain. V was trimmed by 6 bases and J by 7 bases, leaving 13 bases between them. The germline gives CDR1 SGHTA, CDR2 FQGNSA. The CDR3 sequence is 14 residues long. CDR3 sequence reads: CASREVVSNSPLHF. The CDR3 bases are TGTGCCAGCAGGGAGGTTGTTTCGAATTCACCCCTCCACTTT.

A few counts support this clonotype. The gene calls are TRBV7-9 and TRBJ1-1; D uncertain. The ends were cut back, 8 bases at V and 3 bases at J, with 13 bases in the middle. Germline lookup yields CDR1 SEHNR and CDR2 FQNEAQ (reference sequence). This CDR3 has 13 residues. CDR3 protein: CASASPTDTEAFF. The CDR3 nucleotides are TGTGCCAGCGCCTCCCCGACCGACACTGAAGCTTTCTTT.

The V and J genes are TRBV10-3 and TRBJ1-4; D possibly corresponds to TRBD1 (5 bases). This CDR3 is built from 16 residues. Germline V gives CDR1 ENHRY, CDR2 SYGVKD. The germline V and J ends were trimmed by 6 bases and 5 bases, with 19 bases remaining between them. The CDR3 DNA sequence: TGTGCCATCAGCCAGTCTACCGTGGGACGGAATGAAAAACTGTTTTTT. Its translation is CAISQSTVGRNEKLFF.

This clonotype was seen only once. The chain employs TRBV29-1 and TRBJ1-3; D gene ambiguous. The CDR3 totals 13 residues. Trimming cost V 4 bases and J 7 bases, with 14 bases left between them. The germline CDR1 and CDR2 sequences are SQVTM and ANQGSEA. The CDR3 spells CSVGLAGGNTIYF. The CDR3 DNA reads as TGCAGCGTTGGACTAGCGGGCGGCAACACCATATATTTT.

J is TRBJ1-1 and V is TRBV5-1; no clear D gene. V was trimmed by 0 bases and J by 1 base, leaving 7 bases between them. The CDR3 has 14 amino acids. Germline lookup yields CDR1 SGHRS and CDR2 YFSETQ. The CDR3 is CASSLVAENTEAFF. CDR3 coding DNA: TGCGCCAGCAGCTTGGTGGCAGAGAACACTGAAGCTTTCTTT.

This clonotype came up a few times. The V call is TRBV4-1, the J call TRBJ1-1; D might be TRBD1 (5 bases). The length of the CDR3 is 14 residues. Germline lookup yields CDR1 MGHRA and CDR2 YSYEKL. The V end was cut by 3 bases, the J end by 3 bases, with 11 bases between. The CDR3 is CASSHPGRDTEAFF. CDR3 DNA: TGCGCCAGCAGCCACCCCGGCAGGGACACTGAAGCTTTCTTT.

The genes are TRBV10-3 and TRBJ1-6; no clear D gene. From germline, CDR1 is ENHRY and CDR2 SYGVKD. Trimming took 2 bases from V and 7 from J, leaving 9 bases between them. CDR3 length: 14 amino acids. In DNA, the CDR3 is TGTGCCATCAGTGAGGGGTGGTTAAATTCACCCCTCCACTTT. Translating gives CAISEGWLNSPLHF.

The chain is built from TRBV7-9 and TRBJ2-5, with 8 bases fitting TRBD2. CDR1 and CDR2 from the germline V gene are SEHNR and FQNEAQ (reference sequence). The trim removed 5 bases at V and 2 bases at J, leaving 13 bases unmatched. This CDR3 has 17 residues. The CDR3 loop is CASSQVAAGVNQETQYF. The CDR3 nucleotides are TGTGCCAGCAGCCAAGTCGCAGCGGGAGTGAATCAAGAGACCCAGTACTTC.

This clonotype was recorded a few times. The gene calls are TRBV7-2 and TRBJ2-7, with D maybe TRBD1 (5 bases). CDR3 length equals 15 residues. CDR1 and CDR2 from the germline V gene are SGHTA and FQGNSA. The V end was cut by 5 bases, the J end by 0 bases, with 14 bases between. The DNA for the CDR3 is TGTGCCAGCAGCCCGGACATTGAGAGCTCCTACGAGCAGTACTTC. This sequence encodes CASSPDIESSYEQYF.

The table lists this clonotype with a few counts. The chain combines TRBV7-9 with TRBJ1-4; D call uncertain. The V gene lost 7 bases and the J gene lost 7 bases, with 16 bases spanning the gap. Germline V gene data show CDR1 as SEHNR and CDR2 as FQNEAQ (reference sequence). The length of the CDR3 is 14 residues. The CDR3, as DNA: TGTGCCAGCACTCCCGCCGGGTTCACTGAAAAACTGTTTTTT. It translates to CASTPAGFTEKLFF.

This clonotype was recorded a few times. The chain links TRBV7-9 to TRBJ1-2, with 8 nucleotides matching TRBD1. Germline lookup yields CDR1 SEHNR and CDR2 FQNEAQ (reference sequence). Trimming removed 9 bases from V and 4 bases from J; junction bases left unmatched: 4. The CDR3 covers 12 residues. The CDR3 region has the DNA TGTGCCAGTCTACAGGGGGTCTATGGCTACACCTTC. Protein sequence: CASLQGVYGYTF.

This clonotype has only one observation. This may be a read error, as it is one base from a much larger clone. The rearrangement uses TRBV2 and TRBJ1-5, with a weak D call TRBD1 (6 bases). The V gene lost 5 bases and the J gene lost 5 bases, with 13 bases spanning the gap. CDR1 SNHLY and CDR2 FYNNEI come from the germline V gene. CDR3 length equals 14 residues. DNA of the CDR3: TGTGCCAGCAGTTGGACAGTTCCTCATCAGCCCCAGCATTTT. Its protein is CASSWTVPHQPQHF.

This clonotype was recorded many times. The chain uses TRBV10-3 and TRBJ1-1, with 7 bases aligning to TRBD1. Losses at the gene ends were 4 bases for V and 8 bases for J; bases not matched to a gene: 7. CDR1 and CDR2 (germline): ENHRY, SYGVKD. The CDR3 is 13 amino acids. The CDR3 region has the DNA TGTGCCATCAGTGGACAGGGTTTGGCGGAAGCTTTCTTT. Its protein is CAISGQGLAEAFF.

As for this clonotype: At one boundary the junction diverges from the germline segment, which might be a read error. The chain employs TRBV19 and TRBJ1-5; TRBD1 matches 8 bases. This CDR3 spans 16 amino acids. CDR1 and CDR2 (germline): LNHDA, SQIVND (reference sequence). The CDR3, as DNA: TGTGCCAGCAGTAGACCAGACAGGGGTCCCAATCAACCCCAGCATTTT. Protein product: CASSRPDRGPNQPQHF.

This clonotype turned up a few times. The DNA of the CDR3 is TGTGCCAGCAGCCAAGAGGGACAGGGGGAACCCTACGAGCAGTACTTC. Protein: CASSQEGQGEPYEQYF. This sequence joins TRBV14 and TRBJ2-7; the match to TRBD1 covers 11 bases. With 0 bases clipped from V and 2 bases from J, the junction kept 3 bases outside the gene matches. Germline loops: CDR1 SGHDN, CDR2 FVKESK. The CDR3 runs to 16 residues.

The CDR3 reads CATSARTGEETQYF. The CDR3 nucleotides read TGTGCCACCAGCGCCCGGACAGGCGAAGAGACCCAGTACTTC. V and J are TRBV15 and TRBJ2-5; 7 bases are a match to TRBD1. Germline loops: CDR1 LNHNV, CDR2 YYDKDF (reference sequence). J was trimmed by 3 bases and V by 5 bases; bases with no gene match: 6. CDR3 size: 14 residues.